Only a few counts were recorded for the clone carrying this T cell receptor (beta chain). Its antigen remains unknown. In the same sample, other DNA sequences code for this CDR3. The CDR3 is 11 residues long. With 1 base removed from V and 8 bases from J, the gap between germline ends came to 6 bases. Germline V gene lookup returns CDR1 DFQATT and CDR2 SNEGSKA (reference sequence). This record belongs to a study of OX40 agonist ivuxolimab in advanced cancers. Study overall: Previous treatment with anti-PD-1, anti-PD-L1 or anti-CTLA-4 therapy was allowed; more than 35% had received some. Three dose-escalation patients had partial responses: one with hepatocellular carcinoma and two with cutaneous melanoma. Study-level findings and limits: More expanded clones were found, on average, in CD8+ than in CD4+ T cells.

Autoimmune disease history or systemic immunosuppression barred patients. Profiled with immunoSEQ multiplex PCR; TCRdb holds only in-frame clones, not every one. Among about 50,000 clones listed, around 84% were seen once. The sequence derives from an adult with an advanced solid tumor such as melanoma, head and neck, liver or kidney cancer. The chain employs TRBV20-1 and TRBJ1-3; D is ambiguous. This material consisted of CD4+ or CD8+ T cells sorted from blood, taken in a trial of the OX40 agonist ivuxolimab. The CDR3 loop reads CSARVVDTIYF. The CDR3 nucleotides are TGCAGTGCTAGAGTTGTGGACACCATATATTTT.